This T cell receptor beta chain was found in a study of cytomegalovirus exposure and HLA in healthy donors. Broader study findings: Sequencing likely generated an artifact that appeared as a cluster of highly shared sequence variants.

The PCR had 60 Vbeta and 13 Jbeta primers. Method: immunoSEQ multiplex PCR; TCRdb's copy keeps in-frame clones and lacks some. The top ten hold 11% of the sample, which has 150,000 to 200,000 clones, roughly 80% seen once. Details on this clone: Its specificity is unknown.

The germline gives CDR1 MDHEN, CDR2 SYDVKM. This CDR3 is built from 13 residues. V was trimmed by 5 bases and J by 4 bases, leaving 11 bases between them. The specimen sequenced was PBMCs. The TCR originated in a man younger than 35 in good health and CMV-seropositive. This chain links TRBV28 with TRBJ2-5; possible D gene TRBD1, 6 bases. This chain's CDR3 is CASSPGVAETQYF. CDR3 bases: TGTGCCAGCAGTCCAGGGGTGGCAGAGACCCAGTACTTC.